A single sample gave rise to the 8 T cell receptor beta chains below, sequenced in a study of blood T cells in healthy people across ages. For the second PCR, which ran for about 7 to 11 cycles, a sample-barcoded 5' primer and a J-beta primer mix were used. TCRdb fed the 5' RACE reads into MiXCR, producing one record per CDR3 protein. This table holds 700,000 or so distinct CDR3 sequences, approximately 40% found once. Material: blood. The origin of the receptors is a man older than 75 in good health.

This chain joins TRBV20-1 and TRBJ1-2, with D perhaps TRBD1 (6 bases). Looked up from germline, CDR1 is DFQATT and CDR2 is SNEGSKA (reference sequence). CDR3 length: 15 amino acids. V lost 3 bases and J lost 2, with 16 bases in between. The CDR3 here is CSARGAGSSNYGYTF. The CDR3 bases are TGCAGTGCTAGGGGGGCAGGCTCATCCAACTATGGCTACACCTTC.

Turning to this clonotype: No DNA is shown, since the ends of the CDR3 on it are uncertain; the CDR3 is the one TCRdb lists. The rearrangement joins TRBV29-1 to TRBJ2-6; the table assigns TRBD1, which was not confirmed against the DNA. From germline, CDR1 is SQVTM and CDR2 ANQGSEA. Including both end residues, the CDR3 is 14 amino acids long. CDR3 region: CSVGKGAGANVLIF.

This clonotype came up many times. The rearrangement joins TRBV5-1 to TRBJ2-5, with TRBD1 identical over 7 bases. The CDR3 totals 15 residues. Trimming removed 6 bases from V and 11 bases from J; junction bases left unmatched: 19. Germline CDR1 is SGHRS and CDR2 is YFSETQ. CDR3 DNA: TGCGCCAGCACCTCGACAGGGCAAAACAACAATGAGCAGTACTTC. It specifies CASTSTGQNNNEQYF.

Concerning this clonotype itself: The junction departs from the called germline gene at one end, perhaps through a read error. The chain couples TRBV7-7 to TRBJ2-5; the D is unclear. The better agreement between TRBJ2-7 and the DNA end casts doubt on the J call. This CDR3 spans 15 amino acids. Germline V gives CDR1 SSHAT, CDR2 FNYEAQ (reference sequence). In nucleotides, the CDR3 is TGTGTCAGCAGCCCCCAGCCCGCCCTCAGATACGAGCAGTACTTC. The encoded protein is CVSSPQPALRYEQYF.

The genes are TRBV7-2 and TRBJ2-4; 7 bases map to TRBD1. The J call may be wrong; the DNA end is better matched by TRBJ2-7. The germline gives CDR1 SGHTA, CDR2 FQGNSA. CDR3 size: 14 residues. The CDR3 protein is CASWEGGSSYEQYF. CDR3 nucleotide sequence: TGTGCCAGTTGGGAAGGGGGCAGCTCCTACGAGCAGTACTTC.

This chain links TRBV9 with TRBJ1-2; D remains unclear. The CDR3 consists of 15 residues. The V gene lost 1 base and the J gene lost 2 bases, with 12 bases spanning the gap. The V gene's germline CDR1 is SGDLS and CDR2 YYNGEE. CDR3 DNA sequence: TGTGCCAGCAGCGTAAGTTGGACTACAAACTATGGCTACACCTTC. This codes for CASSVSWTTNYGYTF. The variable domain in full, completed from reference TRBV9 and TRBJ1-2, reads DSGVTQTPKHLITATGQRVTLRCSPRSGDLSVYWYQQSLDQGLQFLIQYYNGEERAKGNILERFSAQQFPDLHSELNLSSLELGDSALYFCASSVSWTTNYGYTFGSGTRLTVV.

In this sample, this clonotype turned up many times. This chain connects TRBV7-2 to TRBJ1-6, with TRBD1 matching over 9 bases. Germline V CDR1 and CDR2: SGHTA, FQGNSA. With 0 bases clipped from V and 7 bases from J, the junction kept 1 base outside the gene matches. The CDR3 covers 15 residues. The CDR3 DNA reads as TGTGCCAGCAGCTTAGCCGGGACAGGGAATTCACCCCTCCACTTT. This encodes CASSLAGTGNSPLHF.

As concerns this clonotype: At one of its ends the junction is not consistent with the germline gene, which may arise from a read error. CDR3 residues: CVSSQDLNRPDTQYF. The CDR3 DNA is TGTGTCAGCAGCCAAGATCTTAATAGGCCAGATACGCAGTATTTT. The genes are TRBV4-2 and TRBJ2-3; D remains ambiguous. Germline V gene data show CDR1 as LGHNA and CDR2 as YNFKEQ. CDR3 size: 15 residues.